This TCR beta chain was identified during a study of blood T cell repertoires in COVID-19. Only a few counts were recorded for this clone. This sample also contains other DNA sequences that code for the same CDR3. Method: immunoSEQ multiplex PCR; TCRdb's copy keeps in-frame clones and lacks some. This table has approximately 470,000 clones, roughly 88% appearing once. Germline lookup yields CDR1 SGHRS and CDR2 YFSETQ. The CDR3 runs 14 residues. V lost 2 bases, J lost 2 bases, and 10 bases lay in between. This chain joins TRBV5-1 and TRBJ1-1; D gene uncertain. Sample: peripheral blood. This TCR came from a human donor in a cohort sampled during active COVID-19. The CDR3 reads CASSFTGGNTEAFF. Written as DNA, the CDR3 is TGCGCCAGCAGCTTCACGGGAGGAAACACTGAAGCTTTCTTT.